The 24 T cell receptor beta chains below come from one sample, sequenced in a study of memory CD4+ T cells and cytomegalovirus serostatus. Assay: immunoSEQ multiplex PCR; the TCRdb copy retains only in-frame clones and omits some. The repertoire holds 70,000 or so clones, with around 78% as singletons. Single viable CD3+CD4+CD8-CD45RO+ cells were sorted as the memory CD4+ T cells. The specimen sequenced was memory CD4+ T cells from blood. These receptor sequences come from an adult in good health and CMV-seropositive.

The rearrangement uses TRBV5-1 and TRBJ1-2, with TRBD1 identical over 10 bases. V gave up 8 bases and J gave up 4 bases; unmatched junction bases: 11. The length of the CDR3 is 15 residues. Germline V gives CDR1 SGHRS, CDR2 YFSETQ. The CDR3 loop is CASNRDRGDRYGYTF. CDR3 nucleotide sequence: TGCGCCAGTAACCGGGACAGGGGAGATCGCTATGGCTACACCTTC.

This clone has a handful of counts. This sequence joins TRBV11-2 and TRBJ2-2, with no clear D. V was pared by 4 bases and J by 3 bases, with 6 bases between. CDR1 and CDR2 (germline): SGHAT, FQNNGV. This CDR3 is built from 13 residues. CDR3: CASSSGYTGELFF. For the CDR3, the DNA is TGTGCCAGCAGCTCTGGGTACACCGGGGAGCTGTTTTTT.

This chain joins TRBV18 and TRBJ1-1; D remains unclear. V lost 3 bases, J lost 0 bases, and 14 bases lay in between. CDR1 and CDR2 (germline): KGHSH, LQKENI. This CDR3 comprises 16 residues. CDR3 sequence (DNA): TGTGCCAGCTCACCGCTACGGGAGGCTCTGAACACTGAAGCTTTCTTT. This sequence encodes CASSPLREALNTEAFF. The whole variable domain, filled in from reference TRBV18 and TRBJ1-1, reads NAGVMQNPRHLVRRRGQEARLRCSPMKGHSHVYWYRQLPEEGLKFMVYLQKENIIDESGMPKERFSAEFPKEGPSILRIQQVVRGDSAAYFCASSPLREALNTEAFFGQGTRLTVV.

This clone has a single count. This chain joins TRBV28 and TRBJ1-3; D is ambiguous. Germline lookup yields CDR1 MDHEN and CDR2 SYDVKM. The CDR3 is 15 amino acids. Trimming cost V 9 bases and J 0 bases, with 15 bases left between them. The CDR3 DNA sequence: TGTGCCAGTGTACCGACCGCCCTCTCTGGAAACACCATATATTTT. Its protein product is CASVPTALSGNTIYF.

The V gene is TRBV19, the J gene TRBJ2-7, with 8 bases lining up with TRBD2. The J segment lost 9 bases and the V segment lost 7 bases, leaving 8 bases of the junction unmatched. The CDR3 has 12 amino acids. Germline CDR1 LNHDA, CDR2 SQIVND (reference sequence). The CDR3 loop is CASIGREGGQYV. CDR3 coding DNA: TGTGCCAGTATTGGCCGGGAGGGCGGGCAGTACGTC.

The J gene is TRBJ1-2, the V gene TRBV6-6, with a tentative D call TRBD1 (5 bases). The V gene lost 2 bases and the J gene lost 8 bases, with 15 bases spanning the gap. The CDR3 contains 14 residues. Looked up from germline, CDR1 is MNHNY and CDR2 is SVGAGI (reference sequence). The CDR3: CASSYMTVVYGYTF. The CDR3 DNA is TGTGCCAGCAGTTACATGACAGTGGTATACGGCTACACCTTC.

The chain is built from TRBV7-2 and TRBJ2-2, with 9 bases matching TRBD1. Germline V gives CDR1 SGHTA, CDR2 FQGNSA. The trim removed 5 bases at V and 6 bases at J, leaving 13 bases unmatched. CDR3 length: 17 amino acids. In DNA form, the CDR3 reads TGTGCCAGCAGCCGACCGCAGGACAGGGGTGCTGCCGGGGAGCTGTTTTTT. Its translation is CASSRPQDRGAAGELFF.

In DNA form, the CDR3 reads TGTGCCAGCAGTAACCAGGATTTAGGCAATCAGCCCCAGCATTTT. Amino acid sequence: CASSNQDLGNQPQHF. The genes are TRBV6-6 and TRBJ1-5, with D uncertain. V lost 5 bases and J 2 bases, leaving 13 bases between the germline ends. Germline lookup yields CDR1 MNHNY and CDR2 SVGAGI (reference sequence). The CDR3 is 15 amino acids.

The rearrangement uses TRBV11-2 and TRBJ1-4; 7 nucleotides agree with TRBD1. The CDR3 totals 15 residues. Germline trimming cut 5 bases from V and 5 bases from J; bases unmatched to any gene: 8. Germline CDR1 SGHAT, CDR2 FQNNGV. The CDR3 coding sequence is TGTGCCAGCAGCAGATCCGGGACAGAGAATGAAAAACTGTTTTTT. Translating gives CASSRSGTENEKLFF.

The chain is built from TRBV28 and TRBJ1-4; D possibly corresponds to TRBD1 (5 bases). This CDR3 is built from 12 residues. CDR1 MDHEN and CDR2 SYDVKM come from the germline V gene. V was pared by 11 bases and J by 5 bases, with 12 bases between. CDR3 DNA: TGTGCCTCCGGGGGGGGAAATGAAAAACTGTTTTTT. Translated: CASGGGNEKLFF.

J is TRBJ1-4 and V is TRBV5-1, with D perhaps matching TRBD1 (5 bases). Between the trimmed V and J ends, which lost 4 bases and 4 bases, there was a span of 11 bases. The CDR3 has 14 amino acids. The germline gives CDR1 SGHRS, CDR2 YFSETQ. CDR3: CASSLQVNNEKLFF. CDR3 sequence (DNA): TGCGCCAGCAGCCTACAGGTTAATAATGAAAAACTGTTTTTT. Filled out from reference TRBV5-1 and TRBJ1-4, the complete variable domain reads KAGVTQTPRYLIKTRGQQVTLSCSPISGHRSVSWYQQTPGQGLQFLFEYFSETQRNKGNFPGRFSGRQFSNSRSEMNVSTLELGDSALYLCASSLQVNNEKLFFGSGTQLSVL.

The gene calls are TRBV5-3 and TRBJ2-7; no firm D call. TRBV5-3 belongs to the ORF category, with a function that is uncertain. The CDR3 loop spans 11 amino acids. V was shortened by 0 bases and J by 4 bases, with 2 bases between the two germline ends. This CDR3 reads CARSLAYEQYV. CDR3 nucleotides: TGTGCCAGAAGCTTGGCTTACGAGCAGTACGTC.

The chain is built from TRBV7-2 and TRBJ1-3, with D perhaps TRBD1 (5 bases). Germline-derived CDR1 and CDR2 are SGHTA and FQGNSA. V lost 3 bases and J lost 1, with 7 bases in between. The CDR3 length is 14 residues. The CDR3 sequence is CASSFGGSGNTIYF. The CDR3 DNA follows: TGTGCCAGCAGCTTTGGGGGGTCTGGAAACACCATATATTTT.

The chain couples TRBV19 to TRBJ1-5, with unresolved D. Germline V CDR1 and CDR2: LNHDA, SQIVND (reference sequence). This CDR3 is built from 13 residues. Deletions cut 5 bases from V and 7 bases from J, with 12 bases between. CDR3 protein: CASSRWTEQPQHF. The CDR3 DNA reads TGTGCCAGTAGTCGATGGACTGAGCAGCCCCAGCATTTT.

Relative to its sample, this clone is medium-sized (0.01 to 0.1%). The chain has TRBV10-3 and TRBJ1-1; the D is unclear. The length of the CDR3 is 13 residues. Per germline, CDR1 ENHRY and CDR2 SYGVKD. V was pared by 2 bases and J by 4 bases, with 8 bases between. DNA of the CDR3: TGTGCCATCAGTGAGACCCGGAGCACTGAAGCTTTCTTT. Protein product: CAISETRSTEAFF.

This clone has only a few counts. The rearrangement links TRBV28 to TRBJ1-2; TRBD1 aligns across 12 bases. The J segment lost 5 bases and the V segment lost 4 bases, leaving 11 bases of the junction unmatched. The V gene's germline CDR1 is MDHEN and CDR2 SYDVKM. This CDR3 contains 17 residues. The CDR3 here is CASSSPGQGALGYGYTF. The CDR3 bases are TGTGCCAGCAGTTCACCGGGACAGGGGGCTCTCGGGTATGGCTACACCTTC.

The CDR3: CASKLGRDSPLHF. CDR3 coding DNA: TGTGCCAGTAAGCTGGGCAGAGATTCACCCCTCCACTTT. The rearrangement uses TRBV19 and TRBJ1-6; D is ambiguous. V lost 7 bases and J lost 8, with 12 bases in between. The germline V gene encodes CDR1 LNHDA and CDR2 SQIVND (reference sequence). The CDR3 covers 13 residues. Full variable domain (outside the CDR3, taken from reference TRBV19 and TRBJ1-6): DGGITQSPKYLFRKEGQNVTLSCEQNLNHDAMYWYRQDPGQGLRLIYYSQIVNDFQKGDIAEGYSVSREKKESFPLTVTSAQKNPTAFYLCASKLGRDSPLHFGNGTRLTVT.

The genes are TRBV5-6 and TRBJ2-3, with 7 nucleotides matching TRBD2. The CDR3 sequence is 17 residues long. From germline, CDR1 is SGHDT and CDR2 YYEEEE. V lost 4 bases, J lost 1 base, and 12 bases stayed unmatched. CDR3 protein: CASSPMGEGTGTDTQYF. CDR3 nucleotide sequence: TGTGCCAGCAGCCCGATGGGGGAGGGTACCGGCACAGATACGCAGTATTTT. The full variable domain, completed using reference TRBV5-6 and TRBJ2-3, is DAGVTQSPTHLIKTRGQQVTLRCSPKSGHDTVSWYQQALGQGPQFIFQYYEEEERQRGNFPDRFSGHQFPNYSSELNVNALLLGDSALYLCASSPMGEGTGTDTQYFGPGTRLTVL.

This chain uses TRBV11-2 with TRBJ1-3; D is perhaps TRBD1 (5 bases). The V gene's germline CDR1 is SGHAT and CDR2 FQNNGV. This CDR3 is 14 amino acids long. V lost 5 bases, J lost 11 bases, and 19 bases lay in between. The CDR3 DNA follows: TGTGCCAGCAGCACCGGGACGGGGGAAAGGGCCATATATTTT. Translation gives CASSTGTGERAIYF.

This clone showed up just a few times. The chain uses TRBV6-6 and TRBJ1-5; TRBD1 might be the D (5 bases). Looked up from germline, CDR1 is MNHNY and CDR2 is SVGAGI (reference sequence). Trimming cost V 9 bases and J 9 bases, with 21 bases left between them. The CDR3 is 14 residues long. For the CDR3, the DNA is TGTGCCAGTAAACCGGGGGGGGATTTCTGGCCCCAGCATTTT. This translates into CASKPGGDFWPQHF.

V and J are TRBV7-2 and TRBJ2-1, with D perhaps matching TRBD2 (5 bases). The V gene lost 0 bases and the J gene lost 2 bases, with 8 bases spanning the gap. Germline values: CDR1 SGHTA, CDR2 FQGNSA. This CDR3 has 15 residues. CDR3 DNA: TGTGCCAGCAGCTTAGCGAGCGGAGCCTACAATGAGCAGTTCTTC. Its protein product is CASSLASGAYNEQFF.

The chain employs TRBV29-1 and TRBJ2-7; weak D call: TRBD2 (6 bases). Germline assignment: CDR1 SQVTM and CDR2 ANQGSEA. This CDR3 contains 11 residues. V lost 6 bases to trimming and J lost 5 bases, with 11 bases between them. The CDR3 DNA follows: TGCAGCGTCGGGGGAATGAACGAGCAGTACTTC. Its protein is CSVGGMNEQYF.

This clone appeared a single time. The V call is TRBV18, the J call TRBJ2-7, with D unresolved. This CDR3 spans 12 amino acids. Trimming took 4 bases from V and 2 from J, leaving 6 bases between them. Germline CDR1 is KGHSH and CDR2 is LQKENI. This chain's CDR3 is CASSQQPYEQYF. The CDR3 region has the DNA TGTGCCAGCTCACAACAGCCCTACGAGCAGTACTTC.

The rearrangement links TRBV5-6 to TRBJ2-7, with D unresolved. This CDR3 spans 14 amino acids. Germline V lookup: CDR1 SGHDT, CDR2 YYEEEE. Trimming took off 3 bases at V and 0 bases at J, with 10 bases between the two ends. In nucleotides, the CDR3 is TGTGCCAGCAGCTACCCCGGGTTCTCCTACGAGCAGTACGTC. It translates to CASSYPGFSYEQYV.